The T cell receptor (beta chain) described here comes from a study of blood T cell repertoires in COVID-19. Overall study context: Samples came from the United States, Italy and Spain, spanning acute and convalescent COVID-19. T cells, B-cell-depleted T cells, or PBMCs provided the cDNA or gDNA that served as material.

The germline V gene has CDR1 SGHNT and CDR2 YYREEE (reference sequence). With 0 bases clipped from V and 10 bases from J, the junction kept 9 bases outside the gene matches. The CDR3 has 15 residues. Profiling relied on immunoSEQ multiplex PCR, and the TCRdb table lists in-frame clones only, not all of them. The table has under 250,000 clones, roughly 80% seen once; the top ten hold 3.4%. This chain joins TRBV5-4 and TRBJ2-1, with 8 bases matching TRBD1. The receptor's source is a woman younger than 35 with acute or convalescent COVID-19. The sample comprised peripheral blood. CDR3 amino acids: CASSLGGQDPWEQFF. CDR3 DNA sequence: TGTGCCAGCAGCTTGGGGGGACAGGATCCCTGGGAGCAGTTCTTC.